A selection of T cell receptor beta chains follows, all from one sample in a study of Tregs in tolerant kidney transplant recipients. Assay used: immunoSEQ multiplex PCR; TCRdb lists only in-frame clones, some missing. The sample contains about 94,000 clones, more than 85% of which appear only once. Sample: CD4+ T cells from blood, taken before the transplant. These receptor sequences come from a human donor who received a combined kidney and bone marrow transplant. Both conserved end residues are part of each CDR3. The order of the fields is D gene, J gene, V gene, clone size, CDR3 DNA, CDR3 protein. A D gene is named only where the DNA matches it firmly. Clone sizes are given selectively: once, few, many, or a class where the clone is expanded.

NA TRBJ1-2 TRBV30 NA TGTGCCTGGAGTGGACAGCCCGGCTACACCTTC CAWSGQPGYTF
TRBD1 TRBJ1-3 TRBV29-1 NA TGCAGCGTCGCCCGGGACAGTGTCGGGGCTGGAAACACCATATATTTT CSVARDSVGAGNTIYF
TRBD1 TRBJ1-6 TRBV30 NA TGTGCCTGGGGGACAGGGCCTAATTCCCCCCTCCACTTT CAWGTGPNSPLHF
NA TRBJ2-3 TRBV29-1 NA TGCAGCGTTGAAGGCGGTGCAACAGATACGCAGTATTTT CSVEGGATDTQYF
TRBD1 TRBJ1-1 TRBV7-2 NA TGTGCCAGCAGCCACGCGACAGGGGGCACTGAAGCTTTCTTT CASSHATGGTEAFF
NA TRBJ2-3 TRBV7-9 NA TGTGCCAGCAGCTTAGAGGGAGGAGGTATCACAGATACGCAGTATTTT CASSLEGGGITDTQYF
NA TRBJ2-5 TRBV5-8 NA TGTGCCAGCAACTTGGGTGAGGCGGGCCTCCTGACCCAGTACTTC CASNLGEAGLLTQYF
TRBD1 TRBJ2-2 TRBV29-1 NA TGCAGCGTCGGGACAGGGGGGGGAACCGGGGAGCTGGTTTTT CSVGTGGGTGELVF
NA TRBJ1-4 TRBV9 NA TGTGCCAGCAGCGTAGCCGGACAGATTAATGAAAAACTGTTTTTT CASSVAGQINEKLFF
NA TRBJ2-1 TRBV4-2 NA TGTGCCAGCAGCCAAGGTGGACACCAAACCATCTACAATGAGCAGTTCTTC CASSQGGHQTIYNEQFF
TRBD2 TRBJ2-1 TRBV7-3 NA TGTGCCAGCAGCCCCCTAAGCGGGGAGGCCGGGGTGCAGTTCTTC CASSPLSGEAGVQFF
NA TRBJ1-1 TRBV11-3 NA TGTGCCAGCAGCTTAGAAAGACGCGGGACTGAAGCTTTCTTT CASSLERRGTEAFF
TRBD1 TRBJ1-1 TRBV29-1 NA TGCAGCGGAACTATCGTAGGGGGCAACACTGAAGCTTTCTTT CSGTIVGGNTEAFF
TRBD1 TRBJ2-7 TRBV7-2 NA TGTGCCAGCAGCTTGAGGACGGGACAGGGGCAGTACTTC CASSLRTGQGQYF
TRBD1 TRBJ1-1 TRBV5-1 NA TGCGCCAGCAGCTACAGGGGGCTTAACACTGAAGCTTTCTTT CASSYRGLNTEAFF
NA TRBJ1-5 TRBV4-1 once TGCGCCAGCAGCCAAGATAACAGGGCCAGCAATCAGCCCCAGCATTTT CASSQDNRASNQPQHF
TRBD2 TRBJ2-7 TRBV12-5 NA TGTGCTAGTGGTTTGGTTAGGTTAGCGGGAGACCGGGGGGAGCAGTACTTC CASGLVRLAGDRGEQYF
TRBD1 TRBJ2-7 TRBV11-3 NA TGTGCCAGCAGCTTCCGGGACAGGGTTGTCTACGAGCAGTACTTC CASSFRDRVVYEQYF
TRBD1 TRBJ2-1 TRBV27 NA TGTGCCAGCAGTCCAGGGACAGGGGGCAGGAATGAGCAGTTCTTC CASSPGTGGRNEQFF
TRBD2 TRBJ2-3 TRBV11-3 NA TGTGCCAGCAGCTTAACCGGGACTAGCAGGCGCGCAGATACGCAGTATTTT CASSLTGTSRRADTQYF
NA TRBJ1-5 TRBV7-2 NA TGTGCCAGCAGCCGAGACCAGGGGCCCCAGCATTTT CASSRDQGPQHF
TRBD1 TRBJ2-1 TRBV19 once TGTGCCAGTAGGGACAGGGCCCACAATGAGCAGTTCTTC CASRDRAHNEQFF
NA TRBJ2-5 TRBV6-1 NA TGTGCCAGCAGTTGGGCGGGCTCGGAGACCCAGTACTTC CASSWAGSETQYF
NA TRBJ2-3 TRBV7-2 NA TGTGCCAGCAGCTTTTTTTTTCCGGGGCAGGGGAAAGGAGATACGCAGTATTTT CASSFFFPGQGKGDTQYF
TRBD2 TRBJ2-1 TRBV9 NA TGTGCCAGCAGCGTTGCGGGGGACTCCTACAATGAGCAGTTCTTC CASSVAGDSYNEQFF
NA TRBJ1-1 TRBV9 few TGTGCCAGCAGCTCACAGGGTGGAGGCACTGAAGCTTTCTTT CASSSQGGGTEAFF
TRBD1 TRBJ2-6 TRBV7-3 NA TGTGCCAGCAGCTCATTACAGGGGGCTGGGGCCAACGTCCTGACTTTC CASSSLQGAGANVLTF
NA TRBJ1-1 TRBV7-9 NA TGTGCCAGCAGCTTTACGTCAGGGCTGGAAGCTTTCTTT CASSFTSGLEAFF
NA TRBJ1-4 TRBV28 NA TGTGCCAGCAGCATAACAGGCGGGGGAAAACTGTTTTTT CASSITGGGKLFF
NA TRBJ2-1 TRBV20-1 NA TGCAGTGCCTCTAGGTCCAATGAGCAGTTCTTC CSASRSNEQFF
NA TRBJ1-5 TRBV19 NA TGTGCCAGTAGTATAGCGAGGGATCAGCCCCAGCATTTT CASSIARDQPQHF
TRBD1 TRBJ2-5 TRBV7-2 NA TGTGCCAGCAGCTTAGTGACAGGGCAAGAGACCCAGTACTTC CASSLVTGQETQYF
NA TRBJ2-2 TRBV7-6 NA TGTGCCAGCAGCTTATTCGCCGGCGAGGCCGGGGAGCTGTTTTTT CASSLFAGEAGELFF
NA TRBJ1-2 TRBV19 once TGTGCCAGTAGTATATGGGAGGGACGCTATGGCTACCCCTTC CASSIWEGRYGYPF
TRBD1 TRBJ1-3 TRBV4-2 NA TGTGCCAGCAGCCAGACGGACAGGCGTGGAAACACCATATATTTT CASSQTDRRGNTIYF
TRBD1 TRBJ1-1 TRBV29-1 NA TGCAGCTTTCGGACAGGACCTAACACTGAAGCTTTCTTT CSFRTGPNTEAFF
NA TRBJ1-2 TRBV29-1 NA TGCAGCGTTGGCACAGGGCCTTGGGGCTACACCTTC CSVGTGPWGYTF
NA TRBJ2-3 TRBV7-6 NA TGTGCCAGCAGCTTAGTGCAGGGGAATACGCAGTATTTT CASSLVQGNTQYF
NA TRBJ2-1 TRBV7-2 NA TGTGCCAGCAGCTATAGGGGGTGGCGGTCGGAGCAGTTCTTC CASSYRGWRSEQFF
TRBD1 TRBJ2-5 TRBV7-3 NA TGTGCCAGCAGTCTACAGGGGAGTGAGACCCAGTACTTC CASSLQGSETQYF
NA TRBJ1-1 TRBV15 once TGTGCCACCAGCAGAGATAGGGGCTGGAACACTGAAGCTTTCTTT CATSRDRGWNTEAFF
TRBD1 TRBJ2-3 TRBV11-3 NA TGTGCCAGCAGCCACGGACAGGAGGCAGATACGCAGTATTTT CASSHGQEADTQYF
NA TRBJ1-1 TRBV15 NA TGTGCCACCAGCAGGGGGGGTGAAGCGGAAGCTTTCTTT CATSRGGEAEAFF
TRBD2 TRBJ2-3 TRBV5-1 once TGCGCCAGCAGCTTGGGGACTAGGCCAGATACGCAGTATTTT CASSLGTRPDTQYF
NA TRBJ2-2 TRBV4-2 once TGTGCCAGCAGCCAAGTATACGGGAGTACCGGGGAGCTGTTTTTT CASSQVYGSTGELFF
NA TRBJ1-5 TRBV30 NA TGTGCCTGGAGTGTTACCAGGGTCGGTCAGCCCCAGCATTTT CAWSVTRVGQPQHF
NA TRBJ1-1 TRBV18 NA TGTGCCAGCTCACCACGGGGCAGGAACACTGAAGCTTTCTTT CASSPRGRNTEAFF
NA TRBJ1-2 TRBV4-1 NA TGCGCCAGCAGCCAACCTGGCCTCATCTATGGCTACACCTTC CASSQPGLIYGYTF